A single sample is the source of the 5 T cell receptor beta chains below, sequenced in a study of T cell responses to AZD1222 COVID-19 vaccine. Profiling relied on immunoSEQ multiplex PCR, and the TCRdb table lists in-frame clones only, not all of them. In the table there are approximately 110,000 clones, 92% of which are singletons. This specimen consisted of peripheral blood, obtained 28 days after the second AZD1222 dose. These receptors all stem from an adult who received the AZD1222 COVID-19 vaccine.

The chain recombines TRBV16 with TRBJ1-2; TRBD1 aligns across 10 bases. The CDR3 spans 18 residues. Trimming removed 0 bases from V and 4 bases from J; junction bases left unmatched: 11. The germline CDR1 and CDR2 sequences are KGHSY and FQNENV. The CDR3 protein is CASSQSVIGQGGGYGYTF. The CDR3 DNA reads as TGTGCCAGCAGCCAATCGGTGATCGGACAGGGGGGTGGCTATGGCTACACCTTC.

J is TRBJ2-1 and V is TRBV5-1, with D perhaps matching TRBD1 (6 bases). CDR3 length equals 10 residues. CDR1 and CDR2 (germline): SGHRS, YFSETQ. CDR3 loop: CASQGNEQFF. The CDR3, as DNA: TGCGCATCCCAGGGGAATGAGCAGTTCTTC.

CDR3: CASSQEQGSGNTIYF. The CDR3 coding sequence is TGCGCCAGCAGCCAAGAACAGGGGTCTGGAAACACCATATATTTT. The J gene is TRBJ1-3, the V gene TRBV4-1; 7 positions agree with TRBD1. Trimming at V came to 0 bases and at J to 1 base, leaving 0 bases not matched to a gene. The germline V gene encodes CDR1 MGHRA and CDR2 YSYEKL. CDR3 size: 15 residues.

This chain uses TRBV5-1 with TRBJ1-5, with 7 bases lining up with TRBD1. This CDR3 has 15 amino acids. Germline CDR1 reads SGHRS; CDR2 reads YFSETQ. The V gene end was trimmed by 0 bases and the J gene end by 6 bases; junction bases not matched to a gene: 6. CDR3 residues: CASSLGQGSSQPQHF. CDR3 in DNA: TGCGCCAGCAGCTTGGGACAGGGAAGTAGTCAGCCCCAGCATTTT. The variable domain in full, with the rest retrieved from reference TRBV5-1 and TRBJ1-5, is KAGVTQTPRYLIKTRGQQVTLSCSPISGHRSVSWYQQTPGQGLQFLFEYFSETQRNKGNFPGRFSGRQFSNSRSEMNVSTLELGDSALYLCASSLGQGSSQPQHFGDGTRLSIL.

This rearrangement joins TRBV7-2 to TRBJ2-1; D is undetermined. Trimming removed 5 bases from V and 1 base from J, with 12 bases in between. There are 15 residues in the CDR3. In germline, CDR1 is SGHTA, CDR2 FQGNSA. CDR3 sequence reads: CASSLLPGSYNEQFF. CDR3 coding DNA: TGTGCCAGCAGCCTCCTTCCGGGTTCCTACAATGAGCAGTTCTTC.